What follows describes a single T cell receptor (beta chain). This sample was included in a study of early T cells in non-severe SARS-CoV-2 infection. TCRdb ran MiXCR on the 5' RACE reads and lists one entry per CDR3 protein. The data show tens of thousands of distinct CDR3 sequences, approximately 5.3% seen once. Germline CDR1 is SEHNR and CDR2 is FQNEAQ (reference sequence). With 4 bases clipped from V and 0 bases from J, the junction kept 3 bases outside the gene matches. This CDR3 contains 14 residues. The gene calls are TRBV7-9 and TRBJ2-7, with TRBD1 matching over 7 bases. The sequence was collected from an adult who was a healthcare worker with PCR-confirmed SARS-CoV-2 infection or an uninfected control (not recorded which). Sequenced: whole blood. CDR3 in amino acids: CASSYGTASYEQYF. As DNA, the CDR3 is TGTGCCAGCAGCTACGGGACAGCCTCCTACGAGCAGTACTTC.